The 20 T cell receptor beta chains reported below all come from one sample, sequenced in a study of T cell responses to AZD1222 COVID-19 vaccine. Repertoires were generated with immunoSEQ multiplex PCR, while TCRdb's copy carries only in-frame clones and drops some. The repertoire has about 180,000 clones, around 90% of them found once; the top ten carry roughly 25%. This sample comprised peripheral blood, obtained 28 days after the second AZD1222 dose. All receptors derive from an adult who received the AZD1222 COVID-19 vaccine.

The chain recombines TRBV5-4 with TRBJ2-6, with 7 bases that match TRBD1. The V gene's germline CDR1 is SGHNT and CDR2 YYREEE (reference sequence). The CDR3 spans 18 residues. The J segment lost 0 bases and the V segment lost 4 bases, leaving 10 bases of the junction unmatched. The CDR3 DNA reads TGTGCCAGCAGCCCGGGACAGACGATGAACTCTGGGGCCAACGTCCTGACTTTC. It encodes CASSPGQTMNSGANVLTF.

The gene calls are TRBV28 and TRBJ2-7, with 8 bases identical to TRBD2. The trim removed 7 bases at V and 6 bases at J, leaving 5 bases unmatched. Germline V gene lookup returns CDR1 MDHEN and CDR2 SYDVKM. This CDR3 comprises 12 residues. CDR3 protein: CASISSGGEQYF. DNA for the CDR3: TGTGCCAGCATCTCAAGCGGGGGCGAGCAGTACTTC.

The gene calls are TRBV28 and TRBJ1-5, with 8 bases that match TRBD1. The V gene's germline CDR1 is MDHEN and CDR2 SYDVKM. J gave up 0 bases and V 7 bases, and 11 bases lay outside the gene matches. The CDR3 totals 17 residues. DNA for the CDR3: TGTGCCAGCAAAACCGGGGACAGGCGATATAGCAATCAGCCCCAGCATTTT. Translation: CASKTGDRRYSNQPQHF.

The chain links TRBV27 to TRBJ1-5; 10 bases align to TRBD1. The CDR3 has 17 residues. Germline CDR1 is MNHEY and CDR2 is SMNVEV (reference sequence). The V segment lost 6 bases and the J segment 0 bases; nucleotides outside the gene matches: 8. The CDR3 DNA sequence: TGTGCCAGCAGAAGGACAGGGGGACGTCATAGCAATCAGCCCCAGCATTTT. Encoded protein: CASRRTGGRHSNQPQHF.

This chain connects TRBV7-8 to TRBJ1-3; D gene uncertain. V gave up 1 base and J gave up 0 bases, with 7 bases separating them. CDR3 length: 15 residues. The germline gives CDR1 SGHVS, CDR2 FQNEAQ. The CDR3 region has the DNA TGTGCCAGCAGCTTAGTGGGATACTCTGGAAACACCATATATTTT. Residues: CASSLVGYSGNTIYF. Full variable domain (missing parts from reference TRBV7-8 and TRBJ1-3): GAGVSQSPRYKVAKRGQDVALRCDPISGHVSLFWYQQALGQGPEFLTYFQNEAQLDKSGLPSDRFFAERPEGSVSTLKIQRTQQEDSAVYLCASSLVGYSGNTIYFGEGSWLTVV.

The chain uses TRBV28 and TRBJ2-7, with TRBD2 identical over 7 bases. Germline CDR1 MDHEN, CDR2 SYDVKM. The CDR3 is 15 amino acids. The ends lost 5 bases at V and 2 bases at J; junction bases unmatched: 9. The CDR3 region is CASSGGASGAYEQYF. The DNA of the CDR3 is TGTGCCAGCAGTGGAGGGGCTAGCGGAGCCTACGAGCAGTACTTC.

CDR3 sequence: CASSPQSGFQETQYF. CDR3 DNA sequence: TGTGCCAGCAGCCCCCAGTCAGGATTCCAAGAGACCCAGTACTTC. The gene calls are TRBV9 and TRBJ2-5; D uncertain. CDR1 and CDR2 from the germline V gene are SGDLS and YYNGEE. This CDR3 region has 15 residues. V was clipped by 4 bases and J by 1 base, with 14 bases between them.

The chain combines TRBV28 with TRBJ2-5; 8 nucleotides agree with TRBD2. V lost 6 bases, J lost 4 bases, and 4 bases stayed unmatched. The CDR3 is 13 residues long. Germline V gene sequence: CDR1 MDHEN, CDR2 SYDVKM. The chain's CDR3 is CASRDRGGETQYF. The CDR3 DNA reads TGTGCCAGCAGGGATCGGGGGGGAGAGACCCAGTACTTC.

The J gene is TRBJ2-3, the V gene TRBV7-2; D is possibly TRBD2 (6 bases). Per germline, CDR1 SGHTA and CDR2 FQGNSA. V was clipped by 3 bases and J by 0 bases, with 10 bases between them. This CDR3 spans 15 amino acids. DNA of the CDR3: TGTGCCAGCAGCTTCACGGGAGTGAGCACAGATACGCAGTATTTT. It is translated as CASSFTGVSTDTQYF.

V gene TRBV7-2 combines with J gene TRBJ2-3; D gene unclear. Germline CDR1 is SGHTA and CDR2 is FQGNSA. The CDR3 has 13 amino acids. The germline V and J ends were trimmed by 5 bases and 0 bases, with 6 bases remaining between them. The CDR3: CASSPWSTDTQYF. Written as DNA, the CDR3 is TGTGCCAGCAGCCCCTGGAGCACAGATACGCAGTATTTT.

The chain carries TRBV11-2 and TRBJ1-1; TRBD1 matches at 8 bases. This CDR3 comprises 14 residues. Germline trimming cut 3 bases from V and 1 base from J; bases unmatched to any gene: 1. In germline, CDR1 is SGHAT, CDR2 FQNNGV. Here the CDR3 reads CASSFGQGNTEAFF. CDR3 DNA sequence: TGTGCCAGCAGCTTTGGACAGGGGAACACTGAAGCTTTCTTT.

The V gene is TRBV7-2, the J gene TRBJ2-2, with D possibly being TRBD1 (5 bases). The CDR3 is made up of 15 amino acids. The ends were cut back, 4 bases at V and 7 bases at J, with 16 bases in the middle. CDR1 and CDR2 (germline): SGHTA, FQGNSA. CDR3 bases: TGTGCCAGCAGCTCCCCGTGGGGCCTGGGCGGGGAGCTGTTTTTT. Protein sequence: CASSSPWGLGGELFF.

The chain carries TRBV5-5 and TRBJ1-1, with unresolved D. V lost 1 base, J lost 4 bases, and 5 bases lay in between. Germline loops: CDR1 SGHKS, CDR2 YYEKEE (reference sequence). The CDR3 extends over 12 amino acids. DNA for the CDR3: TGTGCCAGCAGCTTGAGACCCACTGAAGCTTTCTTT. Its protein product is CASSLRPTEAFF.

V gene TRBV9 combines with J gene TRBJ2-1, with 12 positions matching TRBD2. Germline values: CDR1 SGDLS, CDR2 YYNGEE. The ends lost 6 bases at V and 6 bases at J; junction bases unmatched: 10. CDR3 size: 16 residues. CDR3 protein: CASTPYLAGGFNEQFF. CDR3 nucleotides: TGTGCCAGCACCCCCTACCTAGCGGGAGGGTTCAATGAGCAGTTCTTC.

The chain couples TRBV5-4 to TRBJ2-5, with D perhaps TRBD1 (6 bases). Trimming removed 3 bases at V and 5 bases at J, with 23 bases between. Germline V lookup: CDR1 SGHNT, CDR2 YYREEE (reference sequence). The CDR3 has 17 amino acids. DNA for the CDR3: TGTGCCAGCAGCTCTCCTCTGGCAGGGGCTAACAGGGAGACCCAGTACTTC. This gives the protein CASSSPLAGANRETQYF.

This clone was recorded once. The chain links TRBV11-1 to TRBJ2-7; TRBD1 agrees at 7 bases. After removal of 3 bases from V and 3 bases from J, the junction contained 2 bases not matched to a gene. There are 13 residues in the CDR3. Germline loops: CDR1 SGHAT, CDR2 FQDESV (reference sequence). The CDR3 reads CASSLPGGYEQYF. CDR3 in DNA: TGTGCCAGCAGCTTGCCAGGGGGCTACGAGCAGTACTTC.

The chain employs TRBV7-2 and TRBJ2-5, with D perhaps being TRBD1 or TRBD2 (5 bases each). CDR3 length: 11 residues. The germline V gene encodes CDR1 SGHTA and CDR2 FQGNSA. V lost 3 bases and J 7 bases, leaving 6 bases between the germline ends. The CDR3 nucleotides read TGTGCCAGCAGCTTTGGGGGGACCCAGTACTTC. This sequence encodes CASSFGGTQYF.

The chain couples TRBV5-4 to TRBJ2-1; perhaps TRBD1 as D (6 bases). Trimming removed 3 bases from V and 0 bases from J, with 10 bases in between. CDR3 length: 15 amino acids. Germline V gene lookup returns CDR1 SGHNT and CDR2 YYREEE (reference sequence). For the CDR3, the DNA is TGTGCCAGCAGCTCTCAGGGGCCCTCCTACAATGAGCAGTTCTTC. This translates into CASSSQGPSYNEQFF.

The sample holds one count of this clone. The V call is TRBV30, the J call TRBJ1-4; D remains ambiguous. The CDR3 runs to 15 residues. Trimming removed 6 bases at V and 2 bases at J, with 16 bases between. Germline lookup yields CDR1 GTSNPN and CDR2 SVGIG (reference sequence). As DNA, the CDR3 is TGTGCCTGCTACAGAGGGCGGGAGACTAATGAAAAACTGTTTTTT. Translation: CACYRGRETNEKLFF.

The chain combines TRBV11-2 with TRBJ2-3; possibly TRBD1 for D (6 bases). Deletions cut 4 bases from V and 2 bases from J, with 19 bases between. The CDR3 runs 17 residues. The germline gives CDR1 SGHAT, CDR2 FQNNGV. The CDR3 sequence is CASSSIRAGAFTDTQYF. CDR3 in DNA: TGTGCCAGCAGCTCCATAAGGGCAGGGGCTTTCACAGATACGCAGTATTTT.